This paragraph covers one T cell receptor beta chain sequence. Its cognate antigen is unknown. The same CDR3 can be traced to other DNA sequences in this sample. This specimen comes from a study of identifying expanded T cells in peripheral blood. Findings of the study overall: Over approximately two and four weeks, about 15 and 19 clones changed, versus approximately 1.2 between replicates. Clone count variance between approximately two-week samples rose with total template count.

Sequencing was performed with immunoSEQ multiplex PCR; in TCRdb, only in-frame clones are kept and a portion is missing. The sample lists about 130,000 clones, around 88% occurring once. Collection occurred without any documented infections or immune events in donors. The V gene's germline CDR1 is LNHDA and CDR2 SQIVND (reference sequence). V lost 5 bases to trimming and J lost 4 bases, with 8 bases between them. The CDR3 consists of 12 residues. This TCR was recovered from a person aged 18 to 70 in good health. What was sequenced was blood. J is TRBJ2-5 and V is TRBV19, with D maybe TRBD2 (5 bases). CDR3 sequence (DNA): TGTGCCAGTAGTCGGGGTACAGAGACCCAGTACTTC. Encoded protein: CASSRGTETQYF.